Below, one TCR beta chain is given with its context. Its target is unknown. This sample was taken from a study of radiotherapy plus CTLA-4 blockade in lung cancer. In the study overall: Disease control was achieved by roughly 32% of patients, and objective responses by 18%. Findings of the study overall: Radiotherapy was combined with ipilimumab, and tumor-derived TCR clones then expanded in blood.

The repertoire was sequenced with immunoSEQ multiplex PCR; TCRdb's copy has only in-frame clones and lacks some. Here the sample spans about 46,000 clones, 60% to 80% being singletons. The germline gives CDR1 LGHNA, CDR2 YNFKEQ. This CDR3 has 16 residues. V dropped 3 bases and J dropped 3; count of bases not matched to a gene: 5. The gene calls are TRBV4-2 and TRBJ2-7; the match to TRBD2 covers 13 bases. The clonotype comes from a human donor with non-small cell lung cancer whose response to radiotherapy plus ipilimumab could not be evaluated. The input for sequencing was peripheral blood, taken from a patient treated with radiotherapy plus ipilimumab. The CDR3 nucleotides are TGTGCCAGCAGCCAGAGCGGGACTAGCGGGAACTACGAGCAGTACTTC. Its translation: CASSQSGTSGNYEQYF.